What follows describes a single T cell receptor (beta chain). Its antigen remains unidentified. This sample was taken from a study of siplizumab effects on memory and regulatory T cells. Study-wide results and limits: Sequences below about 10^-5 frequency were poorly captured. As a result, only a minor fraction of alloreactive clones mapped to unstimulated subsets.

Cells that made up the mixed lymphocyte reaction were cocultured at 37°C for approximately 6 days. Libraries were prepared by immunoSEQ multiplex PCR; TCRdb keeps only in-frame clonotypes and omits some of them. This sample has 10,000 or so clones, with around 45% found just once. The receptor was isolated from a human donor in good health; the cells came from an allogeneic mixed lymphocyte reaction. Some clones in this sample may be carry-over from other donors' samples. The sample taken for sequencing was CFSE-low (dividing) CD8+ T cells sorted from an allogeneic mixed lymphocyte reaction.

The CDR3 sequence is CASSQDGWDSYEQYF. CDR3 in DNA: TGCGCCAGCAGCCAAGATGGGTGGGACAGCTACGAGCAGTACTTC. The J gene is TRBJ2-7, the V gene TRBV4-1; 7 nucleotides match TRBD1. The germline gives CDR1 MGHRA, CDR2 YSYEKL. The junction had 5 bases not matched to a gene; V was cut back by 0 bases and J by 3 bases. This CDR3 contains 15 residues.